Described below is a single T cell receptor beta chain sequence and its context. The CDR3 runs 12 residues. Germline CDR1 ENHRY, CDR2 SYGVKD. The sample is drawn from a study of blood T cell repertoires in COVID-19. The protocol was immunoSEQ multiplex PCR, while the TCRdb copy is restricted to in-frame clones and leaves out a portion. The data show 140,000 to 150,000 clones, 80% to 85% seen once. This rearrangement joins TRBV10-3 to TRBJ1-3, with unresolved D. Source material: peripheral blood. This TCR was recovered from a man aged 30 to 39 with COVID-19, enrolled during active disease. The CDR3 region has the DNA TGTGGTGCCGGAGACGGTGGAAACACCATATATTTT. It is translated as CGAGDGGNTIYF.